The 21 T cell receptor beta chains below were found in one sample sequenced in a study of T cells in Graves' hyperthyroidism and ophthalmopathy. The TCR beta CDR3 regions underwent amplification using RNA transcripts as the source. Using the HTBI primer set, a first-round RT-PCR was run on the TCR CDR3. TCRdb re-analysed the multiplex PCR reads in MiXCR, keeping a single row per CDR3 protein. The table records about 600,000 distinct CDR3 sequences, 13% to 15% of them present only once. Sequenced: blood. These TCRs come from a woman in her late teens or twenties with Graves' ophthalmopathy.

The chain employs TRBV19 and TRBJ2-3; D remains unclear. This CDR3 is built from 12 residues. Trimming stripped 5 bases from V and 3 bases from J, with 6 bases between. CDR1 and CDR2 (germline): LNHDA, SQIVND (reference sequence). In DNA, the CDR3 is TGTGCCAGTAGTCGAGAAACAGATACGCAGTATTTT. This codes for CASSRETDTQYF. Full variable domain (remainder filled in from reference TRBV19 and TRBJ2-3): DGGITQSPKYLFRKEGQNVTLSCEQNLNHDAMYWYRQDPGQGLRLIYYSQIVNDFQKGDIAEGYSVSREKKESFPLTVTSAQKNPTAFYLCASSRETDTQYFGPGTRLTVL.

This clonotype was counted many times. This chain's CDR3 is CASSLRGAGANVLTF. The CDR3 nucleotides read TGTGCCAGCAGTTTAAGGGGTGCTGGGGCCAACGTCCTGACTTTC. J is TRBJ2-6 and V is TRBV12-3 or TRBV12-4, with D tentatively TRBD1 (5 bases). The CDR3 spans 15 residues. V was shortened by 2 bases and J by 2 bases, with 7 bases between the two germline ends.

This clonotype was picked up many times. J is TRBJ1-2 and V is TRBV28; no firm D call. The length of the CDR3 is 16 residues. Looked up from germline, CDR1 is MDHEN and CDR2 is SYDVKM. Trimming shortened V by 3 bases and J by 2 bases, and 16 bases separated the two germline ends. CDR3 nucleotides: TGTGCCAGCAGTTTCCCTGAGTTTGGCGGAAACTATGGCTACACCTTC. Residues: CASSFPEFGGNYGYTF.

This clonotype appeared many times. The rearrangement joins TRBV11-1 to TRBJ2-7, with 8 bases fitting TRBD1. There are 14 residues in the CDR3. Germline trimming cut 4 bases from V and 5 bases from J; bases unmatched to any gene: 7. CDR1 and CDR2 (germline): SGHAT, FQDESV (reference sequence). CDR3 amino acids: CASSSRQGYHEQYF. For the CDR3, the DNA is TGTGCCAGCAGCTCCCGACAGGGGTACCACGAGCAGTACTTC.

Many counts were recorded for this clonotype. This chain joins TRBV11-2 and TRBJ1-4, with 8 nucleotides matching TRBD1. CDR3 length: 16 amino acids. The trim removed 6 bases at V and 8 bases at J, leaving 14 bases unmatched. Germline lookup yields CDR1 SGHAT and CDR2 FQNNGV. In DNA, the CDR3 is TGTGCCAGCAGTCATATCAAACAGGGGGTTTACGAAAAACTGTTTTTT. It encodes CASSHIKQGVYEKLFF.

This clonotype was recorded at least ten times. The rearrangement joins TRBV5-5 to TRBJ1-5, with D hard to call. The CDR3 consists of 14 residues. V lost 0 bases to trimming and J lost 5 bases, with 9 bases between them. Germline V gene sequence: CDR1 SGHKS, CDR2 YYEKEE (reference sequence). CDR3 sequence (DNA): TGTGCCAGCAGCTTGGGGTCCCAAGATCAGCCCCAGCATTTT. Its protein product is CASSLGSQDQPQHF.

This clonotype was picked up many times. This chain uses TRBV11-3 with TRBJ1-1; 7 bases fit TRBD1. After removal of 2 bases from V and 1 base from J, the junction contained 10 bases not matched to a gene. This CDR3 contains 17 residues. CDR1 and CDR2 (germline): SGHNT, YENEEA. The CDR3 coding sequence is TGTGCCAGCAGCTTAATGCTCGCAGGGGGTTGGAACACTGAAGCTTTCTTT. This gives the protein CASSLMLAGGWNTEAFF.

This chain joins TRBV7-6 and TRBJ2-6, with D uncertain. The CDR3 contains 17 residues. The germline gives CDR1 SGHVS, CDR2 FNYEAQ. The ends were cut back, 5 bases at V and 0 bases at J, with 14 bases in the middle. CDR3 loop: CASSPGRSFSGANVLTF. In DNA, the CDR3 is TGTGCCAGCAGCCCCGGCAGGTCTTTCTCTGGGGCCAACGTCCTGACTTTC.

Ten or more counts support this clonotype. The chain recombines TRBV11-1 with TRBJ2-1, with 13 nucleotides matching TRBD2. V was clipped by 5 bases and J by 8 bases; unmatched bases: 9. Germline values: CDR1 SGHAT, CDR2 FQDESV (reference sequence). This CDR3 region has 16 residues. The CDR3 DNA sequence: TGTGCCAGCAGCCCCTCCGGACTAGCGGGAGAATATGAGCAGTTCTTC. Its protein product is CASSPSGLAGEYEQFF.

Many counts were recorded for this clonotype. The gene calls are TRBV29-1 and TRBJ2-7, with D perhaps matching TRBD1 or TRBD2 (7 bases each). Looked up from germline, CDR1 is SQVTM and CDR2 is ANQGSEA. The length of the CDR3 is 12 residues. V was cut by 6 bases and J by 3 bases, with 12 bases left in between. CDR3 DNA: TGCAGCGTAGGGAGGGGGCTCTACGAGCAGTACTTC. It yields the protein CSVGRGLYEQYF.

V is TRBV6-1 and J is TRBJ2-3, with TRBD1 identical over 7 bases. This CDR3 has 16 residues. Germline V gene lookup returns CDR1 MNHNS and CDR2 SASEGT. V trimming: 6 bases; J trimming: 4 bases; junction bases outside the gene matches: 13. The CDR3 protein is CASSRAPRGLADTQYF. Written as DNA, the CDR3 is TGTGCCAGCAGCCGCGCCCCCAGGGGGTTGGCAGATACGCAGTATTTT.

This clonotype was seen a few times. The gene calls are TRBV5-4 and TRBJ2-1; the D gene is possibly TRBD2 (7 bases). This CDR3 has 15 amino acids. CDR1 is SGHNT, CDR2 YYREEE, per germline (reference sequence). Trimming cost V 4 bases and J 5 bases, with 16 bases left between them. The CDR3 sequence is CASSKGLGGDNEQFF. CDR3 nucleotide sequence: TGTGCCAGCAGCAAAGGACTAGGGGGGGACAATGAGCAGTTCTTC.

This clonotype was picked up many times. The chain uses TRBV2 and TRBJ1-1, with a tentative D call TRBD1 (5 bases). V lost 6 bases, J lost 7 bases, and 24 bases lay in between. The CDR3 length is 16 residues. Germline V CDR1 and CDR2: SNHLY, FYNNEI. CDR3: CASRSIRAPDNFEAFF. The CDR3 DNA follows: TGTGCCAGCAGGTCCATCAGGGCCCCGGATAATTTTGAAGCTTTCTTT.

This clonotype has ten or more counts. The chain employs TRBV7-8 and TRBJ1-1; D remains ambiguous. The V gene's germline CDR1 is SGHVS and CDR2 FQNEAQ. V lost 5 bases, J lost 0 bases, and 13 bases lay in between. This CDR3 has 15 amino acids. In DNA form, the CDR3 reads TGTGCCAGCAGCCCAAGGCCCAACCTGAACACTGAAGCTTTCTTT. Translation gives CASSPRPNLNTEAFF.

This clonotype was counted a single time. The J gene is TRBJ2-7, the V gene TRBV6-1, with D tentatively TRBD2 (6 bases). The CDR3 covers 15 residues. CDR1 MNHNS and CDR2 SASEGT come from the germline V gene. V lost 3 bases, J lost 7 bases, and 19 bases lay in between. The CDR3 protein is CASSEELGLLGEQYF. CDR3 DNA: TGTGCCAGCAGTGAGGAGTTGGGACTCCTGGGGGAGCAGTACTTC.

The chain recombines TRBV5-8 with TRBJ1-1, with TRBD1 as a possible D gene (6 bases). Per the germline V gene, CDR1 is SGHTS and CDR2 is YDEGEE. The CDR3 runs to 19 residues. Trimming stripped 0 bases from V and 0 bases from J, with 21 bases between. The CDR3 bases are TGTGCCAGCAGCTTGGCCCCTCTACAGGGTGCCGCGATGAACACTGAAGCTTTCTTT. It yields the protein CASSLAPLQGAAMNTEAFF.

This clonotype was seen more than once but under ten times. The chain uses TRBV28 and TRBJ2-7; D unresolved. This CDR3 contains 13 residues. Germline V gene sequence: CDR1 MDHEN, CDR2 SYDVKM. Trimming cost V 5 bases and J 3 bases, with 11 bases left between them. CDR3 nucleotides: TGTGCCAGCAGTGAGTTGGTTGTCTACGAGCAGTACTTC. It specifies CASSELVVYEQYF. Supplemented by reference TRBV28 and TRBJ2-7, the full variable domain reads DVKVTQSSRYLVKRTGEKVFLECVQDMDHENMFWYRQDPGLGLRLIYFSYDVKMKEKGDIPEGYSVSREKKERFSLILESASTNQTSMYLCASSELVVYEQYFGPGTRLTVT.

The sample holds many counts of this clonotype. The chain combines TRBV30 with TRBJ1-1; no definite D call. Germline CDR1 GTSNPN, CDR2 SVGIG (reference sequence). CDR3 length: 12 amino acids. The V end lost 2 bases, the J end lost 1 base, and 5 bases lay between the germline ends. The CDR3 nucleotides are TGTGCCTGGAGTTACCCGAACACTGAAGCTTTCTTT. Translating it yields CAWSYPNTEAFF.

This clonotype was picked up a small number of times. The chain links TRBV24-1 to TRBJ2-3; D may match TRBD1 or TRBD2 (6 bases each). This CDR3 has 13 residues. Trimming took 9 bases from V and 3 from J, leaving 12 bases between them. Looked up from germline, CDR1 is KGHDR and CDR2 is SFDVKD. CDR3 sequence (DNA): TGTGCCACCGAAGGAGGGGGTACAGATACGCAGTATTTT. Its translation is CATEGGGTDTQYF.

This clonotype was recorded at least ten times. This chain links TRBV30 with TRBJ2-1, with D possibly being TRBD2 (6 bases). The germline gives CDR1 GTSNPN, CDR2 SVGIG (reference sequence). The germline V and J ends were trimmed by 1 base and 1 base, with 8 bases remaining between them. This CDR3 comprises 14 residues. DNA of the CDR3: TGTGCCTGGAGTGCAGGGACTTCCTACAATGAGCAGTTCTTC. Its translation is CAWSAGTSYNEQFF. The full variable domain, completed using reference TRBV30 and TRBJ2-1, is SQTIHQWPATLVQPVGSPLSLECTVEGTSNPNLYWYRQAAGRGLQLLFYSVGIGQISSEVPQNLSASRPQDRQFILSSKKLLLSDSGFYLCAWSAGTSYNEQFFGPGTRLTVL.

This clonotype was detected only a few times. The chain joins TRBV7-8 to TRBJ1-1; TRBD1 might be the D (6 bases). Germline-derived CDR1 and CDR2 are SGHVS and FQNEAQ. The V end lost 2 bases, the J end lost 11 bases, and 18 bases lay between the germline ends. The CDR3 runs to 14 residues. The CDR3 region is CASSLYFFWGLAFF. CDR3 sequence (DNA): TGTGCCAGCAGCTTATATTTTTTTTGGGGGCTGGCTTTCTTT.